This T cell receptor beta chain stems from a study of shared clonotypes between healthy human individuals. Genomic DNA of each subset was evenly split across several immunoSEQ plates. Libraries were prepared by immunoSEQ multiplex PCR; TCRdb keeps only in-frame clonotypes and omits some of them. The table includes 450,000 to 500,000 clones, roughly four fifths detected once. CDR3 size: 13 residues. Germline lookup yields CDR1 SNHLY and CDR2 FYNNEI. Trimming took off 5 bases at V and 4 bases at J, with 9 bases between the two ends. Around 86 million PBMCs went into genomic DNA for unsorted samples. Input material: PBMCs. The rearrangement uses TRBV2 and TRBJ1-5, with unresolved D. This sequence was found in a woman in her thirties or forties in good health. Some clones in this sample may be carry-over from other donors' samples. The chain's CDR3 is CASSLQRNQPQHF. Written as DNA, the CDR3 is TGTGCCAGCAGTTTACAGCGAAATCAGCCCCAGCATTTT. The full variable domain, completed using reference TRBV2 and TRBJ1-5, is EPEVTQTPSHQVTQMGQEVILRCVPISNHLYFYWYRQILGQKVEFLVSFYNNEISEKSEIFDDQFSVERPDGSNFTLKIRSTKLEDSAMYFCASSLQRNQPQHFGDGTRLSIL.